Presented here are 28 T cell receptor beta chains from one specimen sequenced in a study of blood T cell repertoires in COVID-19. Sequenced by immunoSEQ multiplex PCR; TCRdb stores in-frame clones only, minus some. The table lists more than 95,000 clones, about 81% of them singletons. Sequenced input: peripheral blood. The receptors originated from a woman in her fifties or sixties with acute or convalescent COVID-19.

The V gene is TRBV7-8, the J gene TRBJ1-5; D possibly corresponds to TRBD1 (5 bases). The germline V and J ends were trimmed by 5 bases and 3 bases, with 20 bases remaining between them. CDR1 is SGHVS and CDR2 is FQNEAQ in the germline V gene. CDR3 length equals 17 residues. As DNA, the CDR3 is TGTGCCAGCAGCCCCCGGTACAGACAGAAGAACAATCAGCCCCAGCATTTT. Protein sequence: CASSPRYRQKNNQPQHF.

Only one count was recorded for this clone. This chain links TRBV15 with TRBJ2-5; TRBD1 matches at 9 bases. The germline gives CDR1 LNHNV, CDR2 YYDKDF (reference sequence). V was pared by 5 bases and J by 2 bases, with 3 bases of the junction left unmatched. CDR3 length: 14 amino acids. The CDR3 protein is CATSPTGGQETQYF. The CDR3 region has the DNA TGTGCCACCAGCCCGACAGGGGGACAAGAGACCCAGTACTTC. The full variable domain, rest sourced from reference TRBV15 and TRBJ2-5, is DAMVIQNPRYQVTQFGKPVTLSCSQTLNHNVMYWYQQKSSQAPKLLFHYYDKDFNNEADTPDNFQSRRPNTSFCFLDIRSPGLGDTAMYLCATSPTGGQETQYFGPGTRLLVL.

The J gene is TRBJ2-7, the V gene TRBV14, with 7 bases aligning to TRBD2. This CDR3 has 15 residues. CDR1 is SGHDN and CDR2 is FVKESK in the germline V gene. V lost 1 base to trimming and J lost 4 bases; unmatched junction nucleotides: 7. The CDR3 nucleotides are TGTGCCAGCAGCCAAGTATCGCGGGAGTGGTACGAGCAGTACTTC. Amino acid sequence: CASSQVSREWYEQYF.

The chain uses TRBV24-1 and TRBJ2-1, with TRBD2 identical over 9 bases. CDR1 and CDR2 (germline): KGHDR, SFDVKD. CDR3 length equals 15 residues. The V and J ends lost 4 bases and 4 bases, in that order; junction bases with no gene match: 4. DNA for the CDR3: TGTGCCACCAGTGAGCCGACTAGCGGATACAATGAGCAGTTCTTC. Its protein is CATSEPTSGYNEQFF.

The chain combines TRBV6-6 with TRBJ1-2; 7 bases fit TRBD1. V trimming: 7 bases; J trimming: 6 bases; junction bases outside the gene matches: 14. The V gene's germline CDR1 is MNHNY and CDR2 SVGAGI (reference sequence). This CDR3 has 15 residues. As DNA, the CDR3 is TGTGCCAGCAACCCTTACCGGGACAGAGCAAATGGCTACACCTTC. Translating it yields CASNPYRDRANGYTF.

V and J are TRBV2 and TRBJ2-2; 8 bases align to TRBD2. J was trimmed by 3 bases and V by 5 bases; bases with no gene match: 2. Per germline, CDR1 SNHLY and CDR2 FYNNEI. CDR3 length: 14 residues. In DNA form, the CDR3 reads TGTGCCAGCAGTAACGGGAGGGACACCGGGGAGCTGTTTTTT. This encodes CASSNGRDTGELFF.

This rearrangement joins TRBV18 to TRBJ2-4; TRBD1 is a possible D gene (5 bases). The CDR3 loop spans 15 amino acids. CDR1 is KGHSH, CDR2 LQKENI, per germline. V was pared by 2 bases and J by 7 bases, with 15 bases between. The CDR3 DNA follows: TGTGCCAGCTCACCAACATCCTCAGGGCCCAACATTCAGTACTTC. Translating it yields CASSPTSSGPNIQYF.

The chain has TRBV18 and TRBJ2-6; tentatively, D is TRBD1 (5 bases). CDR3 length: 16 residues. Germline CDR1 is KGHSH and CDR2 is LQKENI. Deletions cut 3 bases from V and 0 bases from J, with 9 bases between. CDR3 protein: CASSPGQASGANVLTF. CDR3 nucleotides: TGTGCCAGCTCACCCGGACAAGCCTCTGGGGCCAACGTCCTGACTTTC. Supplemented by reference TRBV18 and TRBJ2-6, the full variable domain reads NAGVMQNPRHLVRRRGQEARLRCSPMKGHSHVYWYRQLPEEGLKFMVYLQKENIIDESGMPKERFSAEFPKEGPSILRIQQVVRGDSAAYFCASSPGQASGANVLTFGAGSRLTVL.

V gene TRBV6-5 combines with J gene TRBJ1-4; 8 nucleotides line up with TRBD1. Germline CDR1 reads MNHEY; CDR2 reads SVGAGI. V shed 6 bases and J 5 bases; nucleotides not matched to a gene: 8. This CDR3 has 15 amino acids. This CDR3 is CASSIDTGGNEKLFF. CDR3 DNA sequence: TGTGCCAGCAGCATTGATACAGGGGGGAATGAAAAACTGTTTTTT.

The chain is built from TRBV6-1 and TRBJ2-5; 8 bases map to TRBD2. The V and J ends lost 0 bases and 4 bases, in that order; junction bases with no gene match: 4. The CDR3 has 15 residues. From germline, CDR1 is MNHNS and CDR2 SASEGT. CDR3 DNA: TGTGCCAGCAGTGAAGCAAGGACTAGCCGAGAGACCCAGTACTTC. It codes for CASSEARTSRETQYF.

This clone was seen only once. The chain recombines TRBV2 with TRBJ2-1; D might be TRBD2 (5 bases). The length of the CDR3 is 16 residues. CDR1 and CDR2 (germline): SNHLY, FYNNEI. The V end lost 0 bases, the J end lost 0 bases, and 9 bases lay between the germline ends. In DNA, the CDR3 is TGTGCCAGCAGTGAAGCGGAGCGGCCCTCCTACAATGAGCAGTTCTTC. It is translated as CASSEAERPSYNEQFF.

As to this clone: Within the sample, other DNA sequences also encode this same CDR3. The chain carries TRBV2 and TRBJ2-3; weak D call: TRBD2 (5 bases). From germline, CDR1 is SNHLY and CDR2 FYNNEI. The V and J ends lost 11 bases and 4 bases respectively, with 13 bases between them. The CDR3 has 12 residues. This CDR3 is CASNRGPDTQYF. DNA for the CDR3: TGTGCCTCAAACCGGGGTCCAGATACGCAGTATTTT.

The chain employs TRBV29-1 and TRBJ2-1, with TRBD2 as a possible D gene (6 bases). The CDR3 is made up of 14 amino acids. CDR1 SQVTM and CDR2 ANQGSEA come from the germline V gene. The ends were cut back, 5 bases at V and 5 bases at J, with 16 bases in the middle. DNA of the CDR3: TGCAGCGTTCTGAGTCTAGCGATCGACAATGAGCAGTTCTTC. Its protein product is CSVLSLAIDNEQFF.

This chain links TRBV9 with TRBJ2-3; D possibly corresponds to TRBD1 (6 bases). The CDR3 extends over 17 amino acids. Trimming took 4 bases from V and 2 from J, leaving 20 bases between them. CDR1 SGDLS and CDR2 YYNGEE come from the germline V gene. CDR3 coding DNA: TGTGCCAGCAGCTCCGGGGCGTTTGGGACAACCACAGATACGCAGTATTTT. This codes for CASSSGAFGTTTDTQYF.

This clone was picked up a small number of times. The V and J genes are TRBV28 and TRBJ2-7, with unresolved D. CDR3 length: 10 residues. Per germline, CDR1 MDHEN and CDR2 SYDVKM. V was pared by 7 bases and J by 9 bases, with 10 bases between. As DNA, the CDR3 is TGTGCCAGCATTCTAGGTCCGCAGTACTTC. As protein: CASILGPQYF.

CDR3 amino acids: CASSEGGSSTDTQYF. CDR3 in DNA: TGCGCCAGCAGTGAAGGGGGATCTAGCACAGATACGCAGTATTTT. This sequence joins TRBV10-1 and TRBJ2-3; D perhaps matches TRBD1 (6 bases). Germline V lookup: CDR1 WNHNN, CDR2 SYGVQD (reference sequence). V was trimmed by 3 bases and J by 0 bases, leaving 10 bases between them. CDR3 length: 15 residues.

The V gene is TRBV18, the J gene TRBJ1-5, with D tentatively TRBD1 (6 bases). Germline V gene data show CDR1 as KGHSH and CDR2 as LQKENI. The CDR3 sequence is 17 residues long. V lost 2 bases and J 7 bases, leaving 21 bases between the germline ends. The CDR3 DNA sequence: TGTGCCAGCTCACCATCACCCATCGGGGGGGCGAACCAGCCCCAGCATTTT. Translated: CASSPSPIGGANQPQHF.

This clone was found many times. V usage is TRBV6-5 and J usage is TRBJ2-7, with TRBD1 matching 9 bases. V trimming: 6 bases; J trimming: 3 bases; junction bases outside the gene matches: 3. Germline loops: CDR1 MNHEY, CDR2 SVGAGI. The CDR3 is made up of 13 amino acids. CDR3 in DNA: TGTGCCAGCAGACAGGGGGCCGGCTACGAGCAGTACTTC. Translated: CASRQGAGYEQYF.

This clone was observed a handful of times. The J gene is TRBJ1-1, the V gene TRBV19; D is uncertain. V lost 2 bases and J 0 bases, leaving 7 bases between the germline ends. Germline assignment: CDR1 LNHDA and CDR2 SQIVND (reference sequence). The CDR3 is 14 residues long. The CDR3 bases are TGTGCCAGTAGTATATGGGCCGTGAACACTGAAGCTTTCTTT. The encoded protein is CASSIWAVNTEAFF.

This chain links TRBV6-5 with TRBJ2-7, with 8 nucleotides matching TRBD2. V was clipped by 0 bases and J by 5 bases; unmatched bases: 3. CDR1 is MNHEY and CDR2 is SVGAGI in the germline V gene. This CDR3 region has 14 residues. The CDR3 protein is CASSYSTGGNEQYF. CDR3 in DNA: TGTGCCAGCAGTTACTCGACGGGAGGGAACGAGCAGTACTTC.

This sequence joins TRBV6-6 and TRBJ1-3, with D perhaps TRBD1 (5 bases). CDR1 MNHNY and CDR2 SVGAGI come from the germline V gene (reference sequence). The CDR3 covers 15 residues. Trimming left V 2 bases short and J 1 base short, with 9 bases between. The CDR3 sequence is CASSYGGESGNTIYF. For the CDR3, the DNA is TGTGCCAGCAGTTACGGAGGGGAGTCTGGAAACACCATATATTTT.

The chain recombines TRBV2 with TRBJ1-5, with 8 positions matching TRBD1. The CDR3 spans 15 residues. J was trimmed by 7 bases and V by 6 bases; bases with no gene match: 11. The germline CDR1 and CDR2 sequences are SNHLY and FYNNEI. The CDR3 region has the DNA TGTGCCAGCAGCCCCGGACAGGGATGGAACCAGCCCCAGCATTTT. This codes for CASSPGQGWNQPQHF. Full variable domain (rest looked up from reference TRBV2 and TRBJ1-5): EPEVTQTPSHQVTQMGQEVILRCVPISNHLYFYWYRQILGQKVEFLVSFYNNEISEKSEIFDDQFSVERPDGSNFTLKIRSTKLEDSAMYFCASSPGQGWNQPQHFGDGTRLSIL.

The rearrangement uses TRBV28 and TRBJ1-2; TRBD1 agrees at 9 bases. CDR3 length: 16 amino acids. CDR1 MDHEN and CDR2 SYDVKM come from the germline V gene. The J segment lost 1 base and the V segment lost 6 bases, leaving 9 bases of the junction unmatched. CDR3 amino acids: CASRPPGQGHNYGYTF. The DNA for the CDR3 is TGTGCCAGCAGACCCCCGGGACAGGGCCATAACTATGGCTACACCTTC.

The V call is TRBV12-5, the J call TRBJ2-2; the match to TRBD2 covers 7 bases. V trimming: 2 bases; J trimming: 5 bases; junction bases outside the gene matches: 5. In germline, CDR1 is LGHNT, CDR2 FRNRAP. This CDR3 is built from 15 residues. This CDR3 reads CASGLTSGGTGELFF. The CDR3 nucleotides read TGTGCTAGTGGTTTGACCTCGGGGGGAACCGGGGAGCTGTTTTTT. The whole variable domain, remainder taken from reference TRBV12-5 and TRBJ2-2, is DARVTQTPRHKVTEMGQEVTMRCQPILGHNTVFWYRQTMMQGLELLAYFRNRAPLDDSGMPKDRFSAEMPDATLATLKIQPSEPRDSAVYFCASGLTSGGTGELFFGEGSRLTVL.

The CDR3 DNA reads as TGCGCCAGCAGCTCCCCAGACATCGGTCGCAATGAGCAGTTCTTC. Translated: CASSSPDIGRNEQFF. V is TRBV5-1 and J is TRBJ2-1; D gene ambiguous. The CDR3 contains 15 residues. Trimming pared 3 bases from V and 6 bases from J, leaving 16 bases between. Germline values: CDR1 SGHRS, CDR2 YFSETQ.

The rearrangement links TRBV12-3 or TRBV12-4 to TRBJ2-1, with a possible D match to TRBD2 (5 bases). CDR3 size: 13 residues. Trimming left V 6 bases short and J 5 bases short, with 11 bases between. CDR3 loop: CASSPGLNNEQFF. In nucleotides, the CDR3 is TGTGCCAGCAGCCCGGGGTTAAACAATGAGCAGTTCTTC.

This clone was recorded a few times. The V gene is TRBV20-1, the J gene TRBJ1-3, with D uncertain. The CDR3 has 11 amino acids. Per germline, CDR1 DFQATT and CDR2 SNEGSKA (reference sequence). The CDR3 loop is CGLQSGNTIYF. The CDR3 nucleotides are TGCGGCCTTCAGTCTGGAAACACCATATATTTT.

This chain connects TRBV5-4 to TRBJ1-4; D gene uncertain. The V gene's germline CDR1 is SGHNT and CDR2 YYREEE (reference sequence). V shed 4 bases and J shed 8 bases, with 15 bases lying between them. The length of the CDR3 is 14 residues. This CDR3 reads CASSPGGSGEKLFF. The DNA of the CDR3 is TGTGCCAGCAGCCCCGGTGGGTCGGGGGAAAAACTGTTTTTT.